This T cell receptor (beta chain) was sequenced during a study of cytomegalovirus exposure and HLA in healthy donors. CDR1 SGHDT and CDR2 YYEEEE come from the germline V gene. CDR3 length: 13 residues. Losses at the gene ends were 2 bases for V and 5 bases for J; bases not matched to a gene: 1. The study ran its PCR with 60 Vbeta and 13 Jbeta primers. Using immunoSEQ multiplex PCR, the repertoire was profiled, and TCRdb retains in-frame clones only, with some absent. This sample has some 100,000 clones, with approximately 80% found just once. The rearrangement links TRBV5-6 to TRBJ2-5, with TRBD2 matching over 9 bases. The TCR was taken from a man in his forties or fifties in good health and CMV-seropositive. Material for sequencing was PBMCs. Written as DNA, the CDR3 is TGTGCCAGCAGCTTTAGCGGGAGCGAGACCCAGTACTTC. Encoded protein: CASSFSGSETQYF.